This note documents a single T cell receptor (beta chain) sequence. Its antigen remains unknown. Among the patients, none had received any treatment before thyroid surgery. The source of the sample is a study of metastatic and nonmetastatic thyroid tumors. At the level of the study: Both malignant and benign thyroid patients supplied peripheral blood and tumor or nodule tissue samples, across which the repertoires of these patients were then compared. Whole-study results and caveats: Benign nodules reportedly had significantly lower TCR beta diversity than malignant thyroid tumors in blood and tumor.

Original handling: Across clinicopathological groups, CDR3 differences served as the basis for building a distant-metastasis classifier for papillary thyroid cancer. With MiXCR, TCRdb called clones anew from the PCR reads. It is TCRdb's table, rather than the study itself, that gives the V and J calls and clone size. This table holds approximately 70,000 clones, less than 20% found once. Germline V gene sequence: CDR1 WSHSY, CDR2 SAAADI. The germline V and J ends were trimmed by 7 bases and 1 base, with 10 bases remaining between them. The CDR3 is 13 residues long. The rearrangement links TRBV10-2 to TRBJ1-2; TRBD1 might be the D (5 bases). The clonotype comes from a female donor with papillary thyroid cancer or a benign thyroid nodule (not recorded which). Some clones in this sample may be carry-over from other donors' samples. The sequencing sample was made of blood. DNA of the CDR3: TGCGCCAGCAACGACAGACTTAACTATGGCTACACCTTC. Translated, it gives CASNDRLNYGYTF.